The rows below give T cell receptor beta chains drawn from one sample of a study of beta chain features in type 1 diabetes. TCRdb's copy holds only in-frame clones and misses some; the assay was immunoSEQ multiplex PCR. The sample includes 250,000 or so clones, roughly 70% of them seen just once. Sequencing input: naive CD4+ T cells from blood. The source is a man younger than 40 in good health. Both conserved end residues are trimmed from each CDR3. A D gene is named only where the DNA matches it firmly.

>-|TRBV11-2
ASSLSGGRSKEKLF
>-|TRBV29-1
SVERVYQETQY
>-|TRBV29-1
SPWGGTVYNEQF
>-|TRBV29-1
SVEVGGYNEQF
>-|TRBV29-1
SAYSKSSYNEQF
>TRBD1|TRBV30
AWSVPRTGGNNEQF
>TRBD1|TRBV29-1
SAGQGSSYEQY
>TRBD2|TRBV9
ASSQSLTSGSNEQF
>-|TRBV9
ASSVGRQTYNEQF
>TRBD2|TRBV6-5
ASSYEGTTHHEQF
>-|TRBV6-6
ASIPIRGRSTDTQY
>TRBD2|TRBV29-1
SVEEGGRERRF
>-|TRBV11-2
ASSSRGRDTQY
>-|TRBV29-1
SVALGTTGTDTQY
>-|TRBV4-3
ASSHSPGPHEQY
>-|TRBV11-2
ASSQGTDLPLH
>TRBD1|TRBV7-9
ASSLLQQGGNEQY
>-|TRBV4-1
ASSSQEGPLGGYT
>-|TRBV9
ASSVAASEGEQF
>-|TRBV25-1
ASSLGGDSSYEQY
>-|TRBV29-1
SVILLLVGTQY
>-|TRBV30
AWRSTDTQY
>-|TRBV2
ASTLRFLPQETQY
>-|TRBV7-2
ASSLDGISTDTQY
>-|TRBV29-1
SVSWGTDTQY
>-|TRBV30
AWRQGHDQPQH
>TRBD1|TRBV30
AWSVQGDRFPF